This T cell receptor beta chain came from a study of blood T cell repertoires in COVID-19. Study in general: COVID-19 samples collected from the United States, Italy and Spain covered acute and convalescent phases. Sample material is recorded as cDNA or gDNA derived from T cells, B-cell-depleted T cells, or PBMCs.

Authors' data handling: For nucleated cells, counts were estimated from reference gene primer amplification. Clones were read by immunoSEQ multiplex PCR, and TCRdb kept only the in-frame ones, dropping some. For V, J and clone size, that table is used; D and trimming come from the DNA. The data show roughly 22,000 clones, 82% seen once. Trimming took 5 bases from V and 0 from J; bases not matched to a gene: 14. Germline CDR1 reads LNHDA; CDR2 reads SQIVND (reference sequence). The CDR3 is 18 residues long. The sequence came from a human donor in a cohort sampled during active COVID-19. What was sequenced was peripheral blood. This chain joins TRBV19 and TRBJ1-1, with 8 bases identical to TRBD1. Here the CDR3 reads CASSPRTGMGMMNTEAFF. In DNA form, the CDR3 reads TGTGCCAGTAGTCCACGGACAGGGATGGGAATGATGAACACTGAAGCTTTCTTT.